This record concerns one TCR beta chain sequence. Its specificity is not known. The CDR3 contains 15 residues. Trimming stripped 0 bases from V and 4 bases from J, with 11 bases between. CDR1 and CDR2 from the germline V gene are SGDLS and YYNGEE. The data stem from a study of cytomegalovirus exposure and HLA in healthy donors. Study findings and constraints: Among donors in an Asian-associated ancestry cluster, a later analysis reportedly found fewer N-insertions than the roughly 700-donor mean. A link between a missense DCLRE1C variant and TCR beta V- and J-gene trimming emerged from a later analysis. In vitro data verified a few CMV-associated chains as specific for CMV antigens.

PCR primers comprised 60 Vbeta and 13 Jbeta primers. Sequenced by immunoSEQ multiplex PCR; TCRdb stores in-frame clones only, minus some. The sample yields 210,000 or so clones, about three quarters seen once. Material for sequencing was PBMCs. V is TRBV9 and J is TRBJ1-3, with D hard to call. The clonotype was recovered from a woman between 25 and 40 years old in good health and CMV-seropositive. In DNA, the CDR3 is TGTGCCAGCAGCGTAGTGGCGGGGAGCGGAAACACCATATATTTT. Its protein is CASSVVAGSGNTIYF.